This passage covers 27 T cell receptor beta chains from one sample sequenced in a study of CD8 T cells in ankylosing spondylitis (dated by TCRdb to 2017 to 2019). To prepare the library, 5' RACE was applied. These reads were obtained on an Illumina HiSeq 2500. TCRdb reprocessing: public reads trimmed at Q25 with fastp, clones called with MiXCR, in-frame beta chains kept. Every entry covers one CDR3 protein and lists the most common genes and DNA from its rows. For this sample there are about 130,000 distinct CDR3 sequences; 6% to 8.5% appear just once. The ten most abundant clones make up approximately 13% of the sample. The specimen was blood, either unsorted or a sorted T cell fraction (not recorded which). Receptor source: a female donor with ankylosing spondylitis or in good health (not recorded which).

This clonotype was observed at least ten times. The V and J genes are TRBV12-3 or TRBV12-4 and TRBJ2-7, with TRBD1 as a possible D gene (6 bases). Trimming took off 4 bases at V and 3 bases at J, with 19 bases between the two ends. The CDR3 is 16 amino acids. The CDR3 loop is CASSSQTGGWYYEQYF. The CDR3, as DNA: TGTGCCAGCAGTTCCCAGACAGGCGGATGGTACTACGAGCAGTACTTC.

This clonotype appeared a few times. This may stem from a read error, because a much larger clone lies one nucleotide away. The genes are TRBV6-1 and TRBJ2-3; D is unresolved. V was clipped by 5 bases and J by 6 bases, with 12 bases between them. The CDR3 loop spans 13 amino acids. From germline, CDR1 is MNHNS and CDR2 SASEGT. CDR3 residues: CASSPWVMDTQYF. The DNA for the CDR3 is TGTGCCAGCAGTCCCTGGGTAATGGATACGCAGTATTTT.

This clonotype was counted many times. The J gene is TRBJ1-2, the V gene TRBV3-1; the D is unclear. With 1 base removed from V and 2 bases from J, the gap between germline ends came to 8 bases. The length of the CDR3 is 14 residues. CDR1 LGHDT and CDR2 YNNKEL come from the germline V gene (reference sequence). CDR3 DNA: TGTGCCAGCAGCCAAGGACAACTCAACTATGGCTACACCTTC. Translation gives CASSQGQLNYGYTF.

This clonotype was seen repeatedly, ten times or more. This chain uses TRBV5-4 with TRBJ2-3; the match to TRBD2 covers 9 bases. The trim removed 7 bases at V and 3 bases at J, leaving 9 bases unmatched. From germline, CDR1 is SGHNT and CDR2 YYREEE (reference sequence). The CDR3 has 15 residues. The chain's CDR3 is CASVAGGPTTDTQYF. As DNA, the CDR3 is TGTGCCAGCGTCGCGGGGGGGCCTACAACAGATACGCAGTATTTT.

This clonotype has ten or more counts. The V and J genes are TRBV10-3 and TRBJ1-6; D is uncertain. V lost 6 bases, J lost 8 bases, and 11 bases lay in between. Germline V CDR1 and CDR2: ENHRY, SYGVKD. This CDR3 contains 13 residues. CDR3 residues: CAISLESHSPLHF. CDR3 DNA sequence: TGTGCCATCAGCCTCGAGTCCCATTCACCCCTCCACTTT.

On this clonotype: Just one base apart from a much larger clone, this may be a read error. The rearrangement joins TRBV5-1 to TRBJ1-4; perhaps TRBD1 as D (5 bases). Germline assignment: CDR1 SGHRS and CDR2 YFSETQ. The CDR3 spans 15 residues. Between the trimmed V and J ends, which lost 4 bases and 10 bases, there was a span of 20 bases. The CDR3: CASSPDGGRHAKLFF. In nucleotides, the CDR3 is TGCGCCAGCAGCCCCGATGGGGGTAGGCATGCAAAACTGTTTTTT.

This clonotype was counted between two and nine times. This sequence joins TRBV5-5 and TRBJ2-2, with D unresolved. The CDR3 runs to 14 residues. Germline V CDR1 and CDR2: SGHKS, YYEKEE (reference sequence). Trimming took off 4 bases at V and 6 bases at J, with 13 bases between the two ends. CDR3 DNA sequence: TGTGCCAGCAGCCCTGGTCTGGTCTCCGGGGAGCTGTTTTTT. Amino acids: CASSPGLVSGELFF. The full variable domain, in which reference TRBV5-5 and TRBJ2-2 provide the parts outside the CDR3, is DAGVTQSPTHLIKTRGQQVTLRCSPISGHKSVSWYQQVLGQGPQFIFQYYEKEERGRGNFPDRFSARQFPNYSSELNVNALLLGDSALYLCASSPGLVSGELFFGEGSRLTVL.

This clonotype was seen ten or more times. CDR3 nucleotides: TGTGCCACCGTCAAGGGCGGGACAGGGACGAAACCTAATGAAAAACTGTTTTTT. Translated, it gives CATVKGGTGTKPNEKLFF. The genes are TRBV14 and TRBJ1-4; 9 positions match TRBD1. There are 18 residues in the CDR3. The germline gives CDR1 SGHDN, CDR2 FVKESK. V trimming: 10 bases; J trimming: 3 bases; junction bases outside the gene matches: 18.

Many counts were recorded for this clonotype. The gene calls are TRBV20-1 and TRBJ1-5; D gene uncertain. This CDR3 region has 16 residues. Trimming cost V 1 base and J 2 bases, with 15 bases left between them. Germline loops: CDR1 DFQATT, CDR2 SNEGSKA (reference sequence). CDR3 protein: CSARAGRPRGNQPQHF. The CDR3 DNA reads TGCAGTGCTAGAGCGGGCAGGCCTAGAGGCAATCAGCCCCAGCATTTT.

This clonotype was seen repeatedly, ten times or more. This chain uses TRBV29-1 with TRBJ2-7; no reliable D call. This CDR3 has 12 residues. Trimming took off 5 bases at V and 2 bases at J, with 10 bases between the two ends. Germline V gene sequence: CDR1 SQVTM, CDR2 ANQGSEA. CDR3 sequence (DNA): TGCAGCGTTTCTGGCCGAGCCTACGAGCAGTACTTC. Amino acids: CSVSGRAYEQYF.

This clonotype appeared once. The chain links TRBV2 to TRBJ2-2; D perhaps matches TRBD1 (5 bases). Germline loops: CDR1 SNHLY, CDR2 FYNNEI. V gave up 4 bases and J gave up 5 bases, with 8 bases separating them. The CDR3 length is 13 residues. The CDR3 nucleotides are TGTGCCAGCAGTGGCCCAGGGACCGGGGAGCTGTTTTTT. Its translation is CASSGPGTGELFF.

This clonotype was recorded a few times. The chain carries TRBV7-6 and TRBJ2-2; D assignment may be TRBD1 or TRBD2 (5 bases each). The CDR3 is 15 residues long. Germline-derived CDR1 and CDR2 are SGHVS and FNYEAQ. V lost 5 bases and J 4 bases, leaving 14 bases between the germline ends. The CDR3 loop reads CASSPGPGRTGELFF. As DNA, the CDR3 is TGTGCCAGCAGCCCGGGACCGGGGCGCACCGGGGAGCTGTTTTTT.

This clonotype was seen repeatedly, ten times or more. This sequence joins TRBV20-1 and TRBJ2-5; tentatively, D is TRBD1 (5 bases). Trimming removed 3 bases from V and 2 bases from J, with 7 bases in between. Germline V CDR1 and CDR2: DFQATT, SNEGSKA (reference sequence). The CDR3 covers 12 residues. CDR3 sequence (DNA): TGCAGTGCTAGCCACAGGCAAGAGACCCAGTACTTC. Amino acids: CSASHRQETQYF.

The table lists this clonotype with many counts. This sequence joins TRBV4-1 and TRBJ1-1, with D possibly being TRBD1 (6 bases). The germline CDR1 and CDR2 sequences are MGHRA and YSYEKL. CDR3 length: 16 residues. The V end lost 0 bases, the J end lost 4 bases, and 15 bases lay between the germline ends. CDR3 loop: CASSQDGGAFITEAFF. The CDR3 nucleotides are TGCGCCAGCAGCCAAGACGGGGGCGCTTTTATCACTGAAGCTTTCTTT.

This clonotype occurred many times. The chain uses TRBV24-1 and TRBJ2-7, with 7 bases aligning to TRBD2. Germline CDR1 reads KGHDR; CDR2 reads SFDVKD. This CDR3 region has 15 residues. V was pared by 3 bases and J by 5 bases, with 9 bases of the junction left unmatched. The CDR3: CATSDPAGRSDEQYF. Here the CDR3 DNA reads TGTGCCACCAGTGATCCCGCCGGGAGGTCAGACGAGCAGTACTTC.

This clonotype was recorded at least ten times. The rearrangement joins TRBV2 to TRBJ1-2, with 10 bases fitting TRBD1. V shed 3 bases, J shed 3 bases, and the junction held 1 base outside the gene matches. From germline, CDR1 is SNHLY and CDR2 FYNNEI. The CDR3 has 14 residues. The CDR3 bases are TGTGCCAGCAGTGACGGACAGGGGGACTATGGCTACACCTTC. Translated: CASSDGQGDYGYTF.

This clonotype has a count of ten or more. The J gene is TRBJ2-1, the V gene TRBV12-3 or TRBV12-4; D remains ambiguous. V lost 0 bases and J lost 7, with 4 bases in between. The CDR3 is made up of 12 amino acids. The CDR3 protein is CASSLAWNEQFF. The CDR3 region has the DNA TGTGCCAGCAGTTTAGCGTGGAATGAGCAGTTCTTC.

The rearrangement links TRBV7-3 to TRBJ2-1; TRBD1 agrees at 7 bases. The germline V gene encodes CDR1 SGHTA and CDR2 FQGTGA. The CDR3 has 15 amino acids. V was clipped by 5 bases and J by 4 bases; unmatched bases: 8. Here the CDR3 reads CASSRQGQTYNEQFF. CDR3 coding DNA: TGTGCCAGCAGCCGCCAGGGACAGACATACAATGAGCAGTTCTTC.

This clonotype was seen many times. The J gene is TRBJ1-5, the V gene TRBV20-1; D remains unclear. CDR3 size: 12 residues. Trimming stripped 8 bases from V and 2 bases from J, with 10 bases between. The germline CDR1 and CDR2 sequences are DFQATT and SNEGSKA (reference sequence). Here the CDR3 DNA reads TGCAGTCCCTACAGACGCAATCAGCCCCAGCATTTT. Its protein product is CSPYRRNQPQHF.

Ten or more counts support this clonotype. V is TRBV3-1 and J is TRBJ1-1, with TRBD1 as a possible D gene (5 bases). This CDR3 spans 14 amino acids. Germline CDR1 is LGHDT and CDR2 is YNNKEL (reference sequence). Trimming removed 2 bases from V and 8 bases from J, with 15 bases in between. The CDR3: CASSQRGDGSEAFF. The CDR3 coding sequence is TGTGCCAGCAGCCAAAGAGGGGACGGTTCAGAAGCTTTCTTT.

This clonotype was observed at least ten times. The CDR3: CSDTIGRLSYEQYF. The CDR3 region has the DNA TGCAGCGATACTATCGGACGGCTTTCTTACGAGCAGTACTTC. The chain couples TRBV29-1 to TRBJ2-7; no clear D. The CDR3 has 14 amino acids. Germline V gene lookup returns CDR1 SQVTM and CDR2 ANQGSEA. V lost 7 bases, J lost 4 bases, and 20 bases lay in between.

There are many counts of this clonotype. The rearrangement uses TRBV20-1 and TRBJ2-3; weak D call: TRBD2 (6 bases). Per the germline V gene, CDR1 is DFQATT and CDR2 is SNEGSKA (reference sequence). V shed 5 bases and J shed 0 bases, with 12 bases lying between them. The CDR3 consists of 14 residues. The CDR3 DNA follows: TGCAGTGCTCATCCCAGCGGGAGCACAGATACGCAGTATTTT. This gives the protein CSAHPSGSTDTQYF.

This clonotype was observed many times. V gene TRBV28 combines with J gene TRBJ1-1; perhaps TRBD1 as D (5 bases). The V end lost 5 bases, the J end lost 7 bases, and 23 bases lay between the germline ends. The CDR3 length is 16 residues. Per germline, CDR1 MDHEN and CDR2 SYDVKM. CDR3 in DNA: TGTGCCAGCAGTGGCCGGGACGCCTTTGTGATGGTTGAAGCTTTCTTT. Amino acids: CASSGRDAFVMVEAFF.

This clonotype has a count of ten or more. This chain uses TRBV28 with TRBJ2-5; the D gene could be TRBD1 or TRBD2 (5 bases each). V lost 5 bases and J lost 11, with 18 bases in between. The CDR3 consists of 13 residues. Germline V gives CDR1 MDHEN, CDR2 SYDVKM. CDR3 DNA: TGTGCCAGCAGTGTAACCCGGGGCCCTTATCAGTACTTC. Encoded protein: CASSVTRGPYQYF. Full variable domain (rest looked up from reference TRBV28 and TRBJ2-5): DVKVTQSSRYLVKRTGEKVFLECVQDMDHENMFWYRQDPGLGLRLIYFSYDVKMKEKGDIPEGYSVSREKKERFSLILESASTNQTSMYLCASSVTRGPYQYFGPGTRLLVL.

This clonotype was seen repeatedly, ten times or more. CDR3 residues: CSARPPGGYTF. CDR3 coding DNA: TGCAGTGCTAGACCCCCAGGTGGCTACACCTTC. This chain connects TRBV20-1 to TRBJ1-2; D is uncertain. Germline V gene data show CDR1 as DFQATT and CDR2 as SNEGSKA (reference sequence). Trimming shortened V by 2 bases and J by 7 bases, and 8 bases separated the two germline ends. The CDR3 covers 11 residues.

This clonotype was recorded at least ten times. The chain employs TRBV6-5 and TRBJ2-5, with no clear D. The germline CDR1 and CDR2 sequences are MNHEY and SVGAGI. This CDR3 spans 14 amino acids. V was cut by 2 bases and J by 5 bases, with 12 bases left in between. The CDR3 sequence: CASSYQPSRETQYF. CDR3 bases: TGTGCCAGCAGTTACCAGCCATCCCGGGAGACCCAGTACTTC.

In this sample, this clonotype turned up a few times. The genes are TRBV7-8 and TRBJ1-1; the D is unclear. This CDR3 spans 14 amino acids. The germline CDR1 and CDR2 sequences are SGHVS and FQNEAQ. V was shortened by 0 bases and J by 1 base, with 6 bases between the two germline ends. The DNA of the CDR3 is TGTGCCAGCAGCTTAGCGTGGTCGAACACTGAAGCTTTCTTT. Translated, it gives CASSLAWSNTEAFF.